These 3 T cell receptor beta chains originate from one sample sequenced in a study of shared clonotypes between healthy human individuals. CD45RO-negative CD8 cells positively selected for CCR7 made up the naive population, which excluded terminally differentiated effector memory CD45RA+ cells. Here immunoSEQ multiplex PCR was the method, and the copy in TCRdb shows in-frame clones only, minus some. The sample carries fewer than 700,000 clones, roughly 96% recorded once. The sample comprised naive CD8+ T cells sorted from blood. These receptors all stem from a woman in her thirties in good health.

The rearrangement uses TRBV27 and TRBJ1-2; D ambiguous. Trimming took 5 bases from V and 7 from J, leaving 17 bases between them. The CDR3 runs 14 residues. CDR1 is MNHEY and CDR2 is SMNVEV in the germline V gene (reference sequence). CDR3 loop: CASSPSYGPVGYTF. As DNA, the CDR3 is TGTGCCAGCAGTCCCTCTTATGGTCCGGTTGGCTACACCTTC.

The CDR3 DNA reads TGTGCCAGTGGAGGGGGGAAGGGAGGACTCCAAGAGACCCAGTACTTC. Translation gives CASGGGKGGLQETQYF. The rearrangement joins TRBV2 to TRBJ2-5, with D possibly being TRBD1 or TRBD2 (6 bases each). V dropped 9 bases and J dropped 1 base, with 21 bases sitting between them. This CDR3 contains 16 residues. Germline CDR1 reads SNHLY; CDR2 reads FYNNEI. Supplemented by reference TRBV2 and TRBJ2-5, the full variable domain reads EPEVTQTPSHQVTQMGQEVILRCVPISNHLYFYWYRQILGQKVEFLVSFYNNEISEKSEIFDDQFSVERPDGSNFTLKIRSTKLEDSAMYFCASGGGKGGLQETQYFGPGTRLLVL.

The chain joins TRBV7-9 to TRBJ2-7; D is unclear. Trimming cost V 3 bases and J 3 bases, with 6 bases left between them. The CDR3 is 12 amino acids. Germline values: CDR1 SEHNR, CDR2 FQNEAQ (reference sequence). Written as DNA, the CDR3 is TGTGCCAGCAGCTTCCCCCGCTACGAGCAGTACTTC. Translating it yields CASSFPRYEQYF.